This TCR beta chain came from a study of Ad26.COV2.S vaccination and SARS-CoV-2 variants (dated by TCRdb to about 2021). Study-level background: Donors in the vaccine arm were drawn from COV1001, a multicentre, randomized, double-blind, placebo-controlled phase I-IIa trial testing Ad26.COV2.S in healthy adults. Ad26.COV2.S was administered intramuscularly at 5 x 10^10 or 1 x 10^11 viral particles, either as a single shot or as two shots given 56 days apart. The specificity and breadth of SARS-CoV-2-reactive T cell receptors after Ad26.COV2.S vaccination were assessed by TCRbeta repertoire sequencing. The TCR-sequenced set comprised approximately 32 samples: around 20 Ad26.COV2.S vaccine recipients, 5 placebo recipients and 8 SARS-CoV-2 convalescent individuals. Trial participants were randomized into five groups of five, in which low-dose or high-dose Ad26.COV2.S was given once or twice, or placebo was given on both occasions. Investigators did not know the trial group allocation while performing experiments and assessing outcomes. The study at large found these results: After vaccination, substantial breadth of spike-specific CD8+ and CD4+ T cell responses was reported. It was noted by the authors that total T cell responses may have been underestimated by the TCR breadth and depth analyses. Ad26.COV2.S recipients had higher spike-specific TCR breadth than placebo recipients (P = 0.0014). Vaccine and placebo recipients had similar non-spike TCR breadth, a finding consistent with the vaccine containing only spike. The study lacked the statistical power to compare responses across vaccine doses or regimens.

The immunoSEQ Assay was the method used to sequence TCRbeta CDR3 regions. After extraction, genomic DNA underwent amplification by bias-controlled multiplex PCR, followed by high-throughput sequencing. The study's processing was this. Collapsing and filtering of sequences were performed to quantify the absolute abundance of each unique TCRbeta CDR3 region. Usable DNA was measured by amplifying reference genes present in all nucleated cells, and TCRbeta template counts were normalized to that usable DNA to estimate T cell fraction. Repertoire TCRs were annotated as SARS-CoV-2-specific when V gene, CDR3 amino acid sequence and J gene were exactly matched to a known reactive TCR set. The reference SARS-CoV-2 TCR set was obtained from MIRA and was filtered for enrichment in COVID-19-positive ImmuneCODE repertoires, whereby public or cross-reactive TCRs were removed. Using the MIRA antigens, annotated TCRs were further analysed by specific ORF or by position within an ORF. Breadth was defined as the number of annotated unique rearrangements divided by the total number of unique productive rearrangements, and depth was defined as the summed frequency of the annotated unique rearrangements. Group comparisons of TCR breadth used two-sided Wilcoxon rank-sum tests. The table was pulled from immuneACCESS by TCRdb, which kept in-frame rearrangements only. Such tables lose some clones; where checked, under half of the loss comes from unresolved V genes, and the rest has no known cause. D and trimming come from the DNA, and the V and J calls and clone size come from that table. The sample table contains over 400,000 clones; only one count was recorded for roughly 90% of them. Approximately 1.7% of the sample rests with the top ten.

Points on this clone: Its antigen has not been determined. Base qualities are not recorded, but no much larger clone differs from it by a single base.

CDR1 MNHNY and CDR2 SVGAGI are derived from the germline V gene (reference sequence). Measured from the cysteine to the phenylalanine, the CDR3 is 16 residues long. Left in the record is the CDR3 DNA by itself, 48 bases read in frame from the first base. V is reduced by 0 bases and J by 3 bases, leaving a spacing of 15 bases between them. The treatment or condition label of this sample denotes: around 19 received Ad26.COV2.S at low or high dose, single or two shots; several received placebo; per-sample allocation not given. For vaccine and placebo recipients, repertoires were sequenced using samples collected on day 63 after the first injection. In Cohort 1b, around 25 adults aged 18-55 years were enrolled at a single site in Boston, USA, between 29 July and 7 August 2020. As a vaccine, Ad26.COV2.S was a replication-incompetent adenovirus type 26 vector that expressed a prefusion-stabilized SARS-CoV-2 spike protein derived from the original Wuhan strain.

The starting material was peripheral blood, obtained in a trial of Ad26.COV2.S vaccine versus placebo. The TCR was taken from a person aged 18-60 years who received the Ad26.COV2.S COVID-19 vaccine or a placebo. The chain couples TRBV6-6 to TRBJ2-7; the D gene is possibly TRBD1 or TRBD2, with 5 bases matching each. The CDR3 sequence is CASSYSALWGSYEQYF. The DNA reads as follows: TGTGCCAGCAGTTACTCTGCGCTTTGGGGGAGCTACGAGCAGTACTTC.